This T cell receptor beta chain is from a study of ipilimumab plus nivolumab after autologous stem cell transplantation. For the study at large: Typical patient got four to six ipilimumab doses and seven to nine nivolumab doses (median). Findings and caveats of the study: TCR repertoire, Treg phenotype and gut microbiota reportedly support more study of this approach.

V was trimmed by 2 bases and J by 3 bases, leaving 17 bases between them. The V gene's germline CDR1 is SGHDT and CDR2 YYEEEE. This CDR3 is 16 amino acids long. The assay was immunoSEQ multiplex PCR, and TCRdb's table has in-frame clones only and misses some. This table has some 14,000 clones, roughly 79% appearing once. About this clone: The antigen is unknown.

The clonotype was recovered from a male donor with primary mediastinal lymphoma. The rearrangement uses TRBV5-6 and TRBJ1-1; TRBD1 is a possible D gene (6 bases). This specimen was PBMCs, taken in a trial of ipilimumab plus nivolumab as post-transplant consolidation. CDR3 DNA: TGTGCCAGCAGCTTAGGAGTTGGGACAACCTACACTGAAGCTTTCTTT. It codes for CASSLGVGTTYTEAFF.